Listed below are T cell receptor beta chains from one sample, sequenced in a study of T-cell memory formation after mild COVID-19. TCRdb processed the 5' RACE reads anew with MiXCR; each CDR3 protein has one entry. Here the sample spans more than 350,000 distinct CDR3 sequences, about 16% being singletons. Sequencing was done on a sample of PBMCs or a T cell subset sorted from them (not recorded which). The receptors derive from a man aged 18 to 35 who had mild COVID-19 (a few samples of this study predate the infection). Cell type and time point are not known. CDR3s include the opening cysteine and the closing phenylalanine or tryptophan. The D gene is left open where the match is weak. Not every row has a clone size; where given, it reads once, few, many or a size class.

clone_size,j_call,v_call,d_call,cdr3_nt,cdr3_aa
NA,TRBJ2-5,TRBV2,TRBD1,TGTGCCAGCAGTGAACTGACAGGGCTTAGCGAGACCCAGTACTTC,CASSELTGLSETQYF
NA,TRBJ2-7,TRBV5-1,NA,TGCGCCAGCAGCTTGGAGGGACTCCCTTCCTACGAGCAGTACTTC,CASSLEGLPSYEQYF
NA,TRBJ2-2,TRBV6-2/TRBV6-3,NA,TGTGCCAGCGGCTCATGGAACACCGGGGAGCTGTTTTTT,CASGSWNTGELFF
NA,TRBJ2-2,TRBV4-3,TRBD2,TGCGCCAGCAGCCAAGATAGACTAGCGCCGAACACCGGGGAGCTGTTTTTT,CASSQDRLAPNTGELFF
NA,TRBJ2-5,TRBV5-4,TRBD1,TGTGCCAGCAGCTTGGAACGGACAGGGGAGACCCAGTACTTC,CASSLERTGETQYF
NA,TRBJ1-5,TRBV4-3,NA,TGCGCCAGCAGCCAAGATAGGCCGGGCAATCAGCCCCAGCATTTT,CASSQDRPGNQPQHF
few,TRBJ2-3,TRBV29-1,NA,TGCAGCGTCCACCGATGGGGTGGAGATACGCAGTATTTT,CSVHRWGGDTQYF
once,TRBJ2-1,TRBV30,TRBD1,TGTGCCTGGTATACCGGGACAGGGGTGGATGAGCAGTTCTTC,CAWYTGTGVDEQFF
few,TRBJ2-2,TRBV5-1,NA,TGCGCCAGCACACAACAGGGTACCGGGGAGCTGTTTTTT,CASTQQGTGELFF
few,TRBJ2-5,TRBV5-4,NA,TGTGCCAGCAGCTTGGTCGAAGAAGAGACCCAGTACTTC,CASSLVEEETQYF
many,TRBJ2-3,TRBV7-9,NA,TGTGCCAGCAGCCCCTCGGGTAGCACAGATACGCAGTATTTT,CASSPSGSTDTQYF
NA,TRBJ2-7,TRBV5-1,NA,TGCGCCAGCAGCTTGGGGAGCTCCAACGAGCAGTACTTC,CASSLGSSNEQYF
few,TRBJ2-1,TRBV15,NA,TGTGCCACCAGCAGGGGTGGAACCTACAATGAGCAGTTCTTC,CATSRGGTYNEQFF
NA,TRBJ2-5,TRBV18,NA,TGTGCCAGCTCACAACAAGGCCATCTAGAGACCCAGTACTTC,CASSQQGHLETQYF